The clone carrying this T cell receptor (beta chain) was detected ten times or more. Time point in this sample: persistent/refractory GD, antithyroid drugs over 5 years with positive TRAb. Following extraction of RNA from PBMCs, that RNA was used to make the TCR library. The authors drew patients from an endocrinology department in Xi'an, China. The record originates from a study of regulatory T cells in long-lasting Graves disease. The CDR3 runs to 14 residues. V lost 7 bases to trimming and J lost 8 bases; unmatched junction nucleotides: 11. Germline V gene lookup returns CDR1 MNHEY and CDR2 SVGEGT. Relying on iRepertoire HTBI primers and Arm-PCR of CDR3 regions, the team built TCR beta libraries. A single record per CDR3 protein comes from TCRdb applying MiXCR to the multiplex PCR reads. The sample gives around 500,000 distinct CDR3 sequences, around 20% of which show up once; 6.5% to 10% is in the top ten.

The clonotype was recovered from a female donor with Graves disease. The starting material was peripheral blood mononuclear cells (PBMCs), obtained when the disease was refractory, from a patient treated with antithyroid drugs. J is TRBJ2-4 and V is TRBV6-2 or TRBV6-3; the match to TRBD1 covers 7 bases. CDR3 amino acids: CASTKTGNVDIQYF. The DNA for the CDR3 is TGTGCCAGCACGAAGACAGGGAATGTTGACATTCAGTACTTC.